The clone carrying this T cell receptor beta chain was recorded a few times. Its antigen is still unknown. These data originate in a study of response to subunit inactivated influenza vaccine. V lost 5 bases to trimming and J lost 1 base; unmatched junction nucleotides: 14. Germline CDR1 SGHAT, CDR2 FQNNGV. The CDR3 is 19 residues long. TCRdb reprocessed the RT-PCR reads via MiXCR and lists one record per CDR3 protein. The sample shows fewer than 650,000 distinct CDR3 sequences, 13% of them seen only once. Study results and limitations: Authors proposed each seasonal influenza vaccination draws in few new T cells.

The specimen comprised PBMCs from blood, sampled roughly 45 days after vaccination. The chain joins TRBV11-2 to TRBJ2-3; 11 positions match TRBD2. The TCR sequence derives from a middle-aged man who received an inactivated influenza vaccine. The CDR3 loop is CASSTTSGVTEPGTDTQYF. CDR3 coding DNA: TGTGCCAGCAGCACGACTAGCGGGGTGACAGAGCCTGGCACAGATACGCAGTATTTT.